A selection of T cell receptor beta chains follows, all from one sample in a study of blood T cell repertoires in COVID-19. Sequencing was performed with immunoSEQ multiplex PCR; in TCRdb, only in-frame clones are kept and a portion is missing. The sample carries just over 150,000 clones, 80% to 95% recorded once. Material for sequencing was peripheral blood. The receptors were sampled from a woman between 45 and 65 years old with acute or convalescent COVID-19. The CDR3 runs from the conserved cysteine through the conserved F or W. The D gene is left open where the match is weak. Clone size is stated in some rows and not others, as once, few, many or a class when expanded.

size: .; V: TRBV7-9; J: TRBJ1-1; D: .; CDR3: CASSLPPAGNTEAFF; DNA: TGTGCCAGCAGCTTACCCCCCGCGGGGAACACTGAAGCTTTCTTT
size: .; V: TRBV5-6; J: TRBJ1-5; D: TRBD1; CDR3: CASSTRQGSRQPQHF; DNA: TGTGCCAGCAGCACACGACAGGGCTCAAGGCAGCCCCAGCATTTT
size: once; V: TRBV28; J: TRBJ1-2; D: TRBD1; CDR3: CASTTSSGTGGGHYGYTF; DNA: TGTGCCAGCACAACCTCTTCGGGGACAGGGGGCGGTCACTATGGCTACACCTTC
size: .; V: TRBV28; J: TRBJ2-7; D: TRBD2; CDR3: CAAQGGTSGRGSYEQYF; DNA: TGTGCCGCCCAAGGAGGGACTAGCGGGAGGGGGTCCTACGAGCAGTACTTC
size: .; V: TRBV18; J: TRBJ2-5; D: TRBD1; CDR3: CASSPTGGQSETQYF; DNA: TGTGCCAGCTCACCCACAGGGGGACAGTCGGAGACCCAGTACTTC
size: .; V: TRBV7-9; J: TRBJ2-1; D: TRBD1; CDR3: CASSPSQVTGGSYNEQFF; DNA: TGTGCCAGCAGCCCAAGCCAGGTCACAGGGGGCTCCTACAATGAGCAGTTCTTC
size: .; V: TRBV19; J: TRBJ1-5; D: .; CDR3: CASSLGGFGNQPQHF; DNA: TGTGCCAGTAGTTTGGGGGGTTTTGGAAATCAGCCCCAGCATTTT
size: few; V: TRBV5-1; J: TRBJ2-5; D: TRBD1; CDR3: CASSYPDRDEETQYF; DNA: TGCGCCAGCAGTTACCCGGACAGGGATGAGGAGACCCAGTACTTC
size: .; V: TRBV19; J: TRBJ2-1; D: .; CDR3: CASTFYNEQFF; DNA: TGTGCCAGTACATTCTACAATGAGCAGTTCTTC
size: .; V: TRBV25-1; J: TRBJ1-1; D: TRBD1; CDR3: CASGRQGAGVSEAFF; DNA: TGTGCCAGCGGGCGACAGGGGGCAGGGGTGAGTGAAGCTTTCTTT
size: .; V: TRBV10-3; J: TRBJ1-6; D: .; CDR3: CAISESQWRNSPLHF; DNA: TGTGCCATCAGTGAGTCACAGTGGAGGAATTCACCCCTCCACTTT
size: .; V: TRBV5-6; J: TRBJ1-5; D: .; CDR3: CASSPSTGYGNQPQHF; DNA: TGTGCCAGCAGCCCCTCTACAGGGTACGGCAATCAGCCCCAGCATTTT
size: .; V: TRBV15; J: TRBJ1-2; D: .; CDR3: CATSRSLSDGYTF; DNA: TGTGCCACCAGCAGGTCTCTAAGCGATGGCTACACCTTC
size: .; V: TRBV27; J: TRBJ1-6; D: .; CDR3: CASSTGRDNSPLHF; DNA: TGTGCCAGCAGCACAGGGAGGGATAATTCACCCCTCCACTTT
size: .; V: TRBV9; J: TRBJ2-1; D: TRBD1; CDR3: CASSATGGAYNEQFF; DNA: TGTGCCAGCAGCGCCACAGGGGGCGCGTACAATGAGCAGTTCTTC
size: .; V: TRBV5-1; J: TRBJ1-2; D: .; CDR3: CASSATGENYGYTF; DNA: TGCGCCAGCAGCGCGACAGGTGAAAACTATGGCTACACCTTC
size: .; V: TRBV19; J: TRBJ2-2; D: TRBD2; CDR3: CASSYSGRGLFF; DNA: TGTGCCAGTAGCTATAGCGGGAGGGGGCTGTTTTTT
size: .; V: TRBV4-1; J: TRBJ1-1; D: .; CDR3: CASSIAAGAGAFF; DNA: TGCGCCAGCAGCATAGCGGCGGGGGCGGGGGCTTTCTTT
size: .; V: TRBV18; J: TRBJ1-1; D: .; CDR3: CASGRANTEAFF; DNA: TGTGCCAGCGGCAGGGCGAACACTGAAGCTTTCTTT
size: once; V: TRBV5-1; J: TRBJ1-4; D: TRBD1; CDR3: CASSLVPGQGKEKLFF; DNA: TGCGCCAGCAGCTTGGTTCCAGGACAGGGGAAGGAAAAACTGTTTTTT
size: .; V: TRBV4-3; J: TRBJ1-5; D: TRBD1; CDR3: CASSQDRTGNQPQHF; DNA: TGCGCCAGCAGCCAAGACCGGACAGGGAATCAGCCCCAGCATTTT
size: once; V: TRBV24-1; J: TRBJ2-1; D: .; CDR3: CATSYRDEQFF; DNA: TGTGCCACCTCTTATCGCGATGAGCAGTTCTTC
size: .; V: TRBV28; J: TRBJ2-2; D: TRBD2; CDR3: CASSPSGRTGELFF; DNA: TGTGCCAGCAGTCCTAGCGGTAGAACCGGGGAGCTGTTTTTT
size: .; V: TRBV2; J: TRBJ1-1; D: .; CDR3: CASVRAVPGEAFF; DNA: TGTGCCAGCGTCAGGGCCGTCCCTGGGGAAGCTTTCTTT
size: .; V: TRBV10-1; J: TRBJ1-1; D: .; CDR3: CASTVRQEMMNTEAFF; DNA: TGCGCCAGCACCGTTCGACAGGAGATGATGAACACTGAAGCTTTCTTT